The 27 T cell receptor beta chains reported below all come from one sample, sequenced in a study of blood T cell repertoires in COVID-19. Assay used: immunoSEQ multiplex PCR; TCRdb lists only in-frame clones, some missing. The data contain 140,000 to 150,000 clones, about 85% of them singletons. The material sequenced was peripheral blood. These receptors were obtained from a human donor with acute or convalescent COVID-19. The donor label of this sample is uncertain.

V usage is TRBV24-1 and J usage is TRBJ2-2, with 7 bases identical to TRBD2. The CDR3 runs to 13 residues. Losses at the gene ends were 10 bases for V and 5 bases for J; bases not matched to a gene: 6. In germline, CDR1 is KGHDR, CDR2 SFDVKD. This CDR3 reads CATEAGPTGELFF. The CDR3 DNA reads TGTGCCACAGAAGCGGGGCCGACCGGGGAGCTGTTTTTT.

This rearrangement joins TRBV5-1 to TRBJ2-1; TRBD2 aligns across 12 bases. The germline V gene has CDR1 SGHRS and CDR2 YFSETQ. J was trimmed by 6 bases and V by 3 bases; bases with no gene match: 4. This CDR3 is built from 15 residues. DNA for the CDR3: TGCGCCAGCAGCTCCTCTAGCGGGGGGGCCAATGAGCAGTTCTTC. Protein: CASSSSSGGANEQFF. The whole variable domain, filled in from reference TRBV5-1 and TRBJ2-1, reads KAGVTQTPRYLIKTRGQQVTLSCSPISGHRSVSWYQQTPGQGLQFLFEYFSETQRNKGNFPGRFSGRQFSNSRSEMNVSTLELGDSALYLCASSSSSGGANEQFFGPGTRLTVL.

This CDR3 is CASSPPGQISPLAAQETQYF. CDR3 DNA sequence: TGCGCCAGCAGCCCCCCGGGACAAATAAGTCCACTAGCGGCTCAAGAGACCCAGTACTTC. The chain is built from TRBV5-1 and TRBJ2-5, with 8 bases aligning to TRBD2. V trimming: 4 bases; J trimming: 2 bases; junction bases outside the gene matches: 22. Germline V lookup: CDR1 SGHRS, CDR2 YFSETQ. CDR3 length: 20 residues.

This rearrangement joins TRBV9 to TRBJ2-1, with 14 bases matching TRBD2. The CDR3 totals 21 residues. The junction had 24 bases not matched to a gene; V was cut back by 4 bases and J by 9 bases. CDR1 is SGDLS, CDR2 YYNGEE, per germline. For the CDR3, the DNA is TGTGCCAGCAGCTCTCCCGGGACACCCGGACTAGCGGGAGGTCCGGGCAGTGAGCAGTTCTTC. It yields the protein CASSSPGTPGLAGGPGSEQFF.

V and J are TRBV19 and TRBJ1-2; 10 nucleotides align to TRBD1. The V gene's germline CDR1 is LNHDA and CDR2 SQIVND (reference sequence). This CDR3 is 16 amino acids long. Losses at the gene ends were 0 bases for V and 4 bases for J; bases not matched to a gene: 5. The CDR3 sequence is CASSIDGTGAGYGYTF. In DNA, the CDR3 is TGTGCCAGTAGTATAGACGGGACAGGGGCTGGCTATGGCTACACCTTC.

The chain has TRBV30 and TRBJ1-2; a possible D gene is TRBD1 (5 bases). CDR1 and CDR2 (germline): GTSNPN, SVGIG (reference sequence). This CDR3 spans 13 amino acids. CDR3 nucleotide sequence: TGTGCATCGAGTACAGGAATTAACTATGGCTACACCTTC. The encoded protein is CASSTGINYGYTF.

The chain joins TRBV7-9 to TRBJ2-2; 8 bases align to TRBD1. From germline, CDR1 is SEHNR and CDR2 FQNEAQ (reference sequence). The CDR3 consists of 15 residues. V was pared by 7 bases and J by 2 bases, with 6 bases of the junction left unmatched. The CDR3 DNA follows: TGTGCCAGCAAACCGACAGGGGTCAACACCGGGGAGCTGTTTTTT. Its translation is CASKPTGVNTGELFF.

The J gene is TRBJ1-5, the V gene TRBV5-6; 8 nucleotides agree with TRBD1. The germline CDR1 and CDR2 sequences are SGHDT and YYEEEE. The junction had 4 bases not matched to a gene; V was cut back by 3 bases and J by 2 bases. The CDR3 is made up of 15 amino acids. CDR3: CASSSTDRGNQPQHF. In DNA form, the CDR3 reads TGTGCCAGCAGCTCGACGGACAGGGGCAATCAGCCCCAGCATTTT. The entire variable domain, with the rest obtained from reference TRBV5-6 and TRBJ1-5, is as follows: DAGVTQSPTHLIKTRGQQVTLRCSPKSGHDTVSWYQQALGQGPQFIFQYYEEEERQRGNFPDRFSGHQFPNYSSELNVNALLLGDSALYLCASSSTDRGNQPQHFGDGTRLSIL.

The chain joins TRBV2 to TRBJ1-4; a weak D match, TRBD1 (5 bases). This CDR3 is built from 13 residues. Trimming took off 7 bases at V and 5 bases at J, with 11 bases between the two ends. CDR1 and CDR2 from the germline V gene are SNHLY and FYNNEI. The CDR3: CASIRGNNEKLFF. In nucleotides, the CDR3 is TGTGCCAGCATTCGGGGGAACAATGAAAAACTGTTTTTT.

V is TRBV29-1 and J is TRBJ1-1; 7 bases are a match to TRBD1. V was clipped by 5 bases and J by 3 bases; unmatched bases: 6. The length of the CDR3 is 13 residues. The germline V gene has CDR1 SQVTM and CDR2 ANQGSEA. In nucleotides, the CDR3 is TGCAGCGTTACGCAGGGGGTTGACACTGAAGCTTTCTTT. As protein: CSVTQGVDTEAFF.

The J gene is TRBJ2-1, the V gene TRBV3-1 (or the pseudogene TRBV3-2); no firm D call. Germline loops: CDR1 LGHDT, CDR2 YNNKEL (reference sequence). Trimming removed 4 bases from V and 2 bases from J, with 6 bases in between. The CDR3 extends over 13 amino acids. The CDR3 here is CASSPTPYNEQFF. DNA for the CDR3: TGTGCCAGCAGCCCAACTCCCTACAATGAGCAGTTCTTC.

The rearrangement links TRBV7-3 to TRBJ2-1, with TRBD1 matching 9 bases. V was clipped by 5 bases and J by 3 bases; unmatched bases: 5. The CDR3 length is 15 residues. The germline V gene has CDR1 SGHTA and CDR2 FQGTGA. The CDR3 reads CASSPMDRGYNEQFF. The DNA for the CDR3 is TGTGCCAGCAGCCCCATGGACAGGGGCTACAATGAGCAGTTCTTC.

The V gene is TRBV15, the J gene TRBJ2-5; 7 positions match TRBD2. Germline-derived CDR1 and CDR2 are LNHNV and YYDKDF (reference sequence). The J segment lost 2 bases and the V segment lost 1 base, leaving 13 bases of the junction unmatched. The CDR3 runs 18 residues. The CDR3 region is CATSRGGGSGSNQETQYF. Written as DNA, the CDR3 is TGTGCCACCAGCAGAGGGGGGGGAAGCGGGTCTAATCAAGAGACCCAGTACTTC.

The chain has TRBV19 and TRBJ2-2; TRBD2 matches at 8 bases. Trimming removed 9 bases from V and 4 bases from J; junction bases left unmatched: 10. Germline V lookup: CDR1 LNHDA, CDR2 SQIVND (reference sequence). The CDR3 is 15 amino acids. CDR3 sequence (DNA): TGTGCCAGCCGGGGGAGTAGCGGGGTCACCGGGGAGCTGTTTTTT. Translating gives CASRGSSGVTGELFF.

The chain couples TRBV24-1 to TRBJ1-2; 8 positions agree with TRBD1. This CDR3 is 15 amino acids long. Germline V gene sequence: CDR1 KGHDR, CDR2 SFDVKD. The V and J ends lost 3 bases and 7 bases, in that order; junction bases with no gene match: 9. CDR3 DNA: TGTGCCACCAGTGATCCATTGACAGGGGCTGGTGGCTACACCTTC. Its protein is CATSDPLTGAGGYTF.

The CDR3 loop is CASSQVDRGPGYTF. Here the CDR3 DNA reads TGTGCCAGCAGTCAGGTGGACAGGGGGCCGGGCTACACCTTC. The V and J genes are TRBV5-5 and TRBJ1-2; TRBD1 matches at 11 bases. V lost 5 bases, J lost 8 bases, and 8 bases stayed unmatched. The germline V gene has CDR1 SGHKS and CDR2 YYEKEE (reference sequence). This CDR3 has 14 amino acids. The full variable domain, rest sourced from reference TRBV5-5 and TRBJ1-2, is DAGVTQSPTHLIKTRGQQVTLRCSPISGHKSVSWYQQVLGQGPQFIFQYYEKEERGRGNFPDRFSARQFPNYSSELNVNALLLGDSALYLCASSQVDRGPGYTFGSGTRLTVV.

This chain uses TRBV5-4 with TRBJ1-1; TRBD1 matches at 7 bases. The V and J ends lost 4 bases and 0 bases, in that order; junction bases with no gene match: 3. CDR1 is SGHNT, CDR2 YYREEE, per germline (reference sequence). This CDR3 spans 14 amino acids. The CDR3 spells CASSRGQLNTEAFF. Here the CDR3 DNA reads TGTGCCAGCAGCAGGGGACAGTTGAACACTGAAGCTTTCTTT.

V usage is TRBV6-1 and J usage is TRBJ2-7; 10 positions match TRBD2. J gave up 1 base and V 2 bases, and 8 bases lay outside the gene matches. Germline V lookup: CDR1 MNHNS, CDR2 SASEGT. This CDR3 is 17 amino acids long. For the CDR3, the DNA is TGTGCCAGCAGTGAATTCCTAGCGGGGGCTAAGTCCTACGAGCAGTACTTC. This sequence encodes CASSEFLAGAKSYEQYF.

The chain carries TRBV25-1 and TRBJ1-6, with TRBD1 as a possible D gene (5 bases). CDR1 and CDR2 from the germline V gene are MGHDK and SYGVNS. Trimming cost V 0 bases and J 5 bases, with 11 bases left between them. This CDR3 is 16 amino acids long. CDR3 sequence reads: CASSEYRTRNNSPLHF. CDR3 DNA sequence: TGTGCCAGCAGTGAATACCGGACACGCAATAATTCACCCCTCCACTTT.

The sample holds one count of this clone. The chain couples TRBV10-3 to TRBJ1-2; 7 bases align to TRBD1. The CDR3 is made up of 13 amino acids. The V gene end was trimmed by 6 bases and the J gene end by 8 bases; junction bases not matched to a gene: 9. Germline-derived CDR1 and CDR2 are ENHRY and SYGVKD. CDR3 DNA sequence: TGTGCCATCAGCCCGACAGGGCTCCGAGGCTACACCTTC. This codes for CAISPTGLRGYTF.

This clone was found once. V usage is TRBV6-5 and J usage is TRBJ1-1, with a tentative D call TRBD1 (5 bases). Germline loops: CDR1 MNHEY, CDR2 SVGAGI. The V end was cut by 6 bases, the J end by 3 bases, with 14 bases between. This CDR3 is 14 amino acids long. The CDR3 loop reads CASRRRWGDTEAFF. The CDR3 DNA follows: TGTGCCAGCAGACGACGCTGGGGGGACACTGAAGCTTTCTTT.

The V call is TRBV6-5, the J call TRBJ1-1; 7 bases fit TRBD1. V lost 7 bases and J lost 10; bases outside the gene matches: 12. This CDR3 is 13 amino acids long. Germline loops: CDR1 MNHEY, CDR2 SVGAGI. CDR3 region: CASTQTGLNGAFF. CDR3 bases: TGTGCCAGCACCCAGACAGGGCTCAATGGAGCTTTCTTT.

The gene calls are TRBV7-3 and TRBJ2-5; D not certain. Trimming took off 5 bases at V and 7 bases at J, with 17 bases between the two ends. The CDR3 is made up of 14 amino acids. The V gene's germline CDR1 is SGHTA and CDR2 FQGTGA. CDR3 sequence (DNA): TGTGCCAGCAGCCCGGAACGAGCTGCAGGGACCCAGTACTTC. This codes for CASSPERAAGTQYF.

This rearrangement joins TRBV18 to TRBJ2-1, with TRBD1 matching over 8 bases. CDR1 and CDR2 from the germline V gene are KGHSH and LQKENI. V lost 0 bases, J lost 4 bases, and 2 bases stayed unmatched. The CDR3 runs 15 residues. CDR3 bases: TGTGCCAGCTCACCACCGAACAGGGGGTACAATGAGCAGTTCTTC. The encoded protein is CASSPPNRGYNEQFF.

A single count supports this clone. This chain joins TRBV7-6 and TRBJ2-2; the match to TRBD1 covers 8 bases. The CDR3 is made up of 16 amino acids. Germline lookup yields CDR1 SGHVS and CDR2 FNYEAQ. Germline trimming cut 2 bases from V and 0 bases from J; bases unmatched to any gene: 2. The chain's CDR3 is CASSLQGATNTGELFF. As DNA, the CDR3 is TGTGCCAGCAGCTTACAGGGGGCAACGAACACCGGGGAGCTGTTTTTT.

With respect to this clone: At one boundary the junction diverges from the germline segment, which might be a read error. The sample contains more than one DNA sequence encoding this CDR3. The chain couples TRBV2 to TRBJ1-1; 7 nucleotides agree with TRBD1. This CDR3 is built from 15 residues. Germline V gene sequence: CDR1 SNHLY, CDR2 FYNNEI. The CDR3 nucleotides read TGTGCCAGCACCTTTGGGGGACAGATGAACACTGAGGCTTTCTTT. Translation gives CASTFGGQMNTEAFF.

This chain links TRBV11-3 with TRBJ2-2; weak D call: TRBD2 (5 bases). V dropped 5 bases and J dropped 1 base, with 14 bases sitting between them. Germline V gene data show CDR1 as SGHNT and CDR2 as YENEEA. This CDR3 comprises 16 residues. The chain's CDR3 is CASSGGPAENTGELFF. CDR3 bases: TGTGCCAGCAGCGGTGGGCCAGCGGAGAACACCGGGGAGCTGTTTTTT.